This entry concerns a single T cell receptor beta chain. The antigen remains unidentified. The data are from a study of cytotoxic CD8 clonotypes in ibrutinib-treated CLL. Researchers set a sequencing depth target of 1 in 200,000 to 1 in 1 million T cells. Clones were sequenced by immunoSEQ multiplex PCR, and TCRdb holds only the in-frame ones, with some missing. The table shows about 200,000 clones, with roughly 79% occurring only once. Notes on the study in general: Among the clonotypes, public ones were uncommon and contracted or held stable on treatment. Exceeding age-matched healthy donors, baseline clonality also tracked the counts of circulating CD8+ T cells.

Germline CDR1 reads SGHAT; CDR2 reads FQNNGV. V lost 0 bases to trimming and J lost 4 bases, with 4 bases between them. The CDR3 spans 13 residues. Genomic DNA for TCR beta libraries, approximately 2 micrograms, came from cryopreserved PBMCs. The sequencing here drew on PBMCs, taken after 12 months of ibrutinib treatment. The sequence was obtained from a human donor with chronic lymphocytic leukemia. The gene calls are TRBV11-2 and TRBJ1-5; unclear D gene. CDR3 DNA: TGTGCCAGCAGCTTAGACAATAATCAGCCCCAGCATTTT. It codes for CASSLDNNQPQHF.